This T cell receptor (beta chain) was profiled in a study of human T cells and chemical hapten exposure. Unique molecular identifiers were attached to individual cDNA molecules during library preparation. One entry per CDR3 protein, called by TCRdb with MiXCR from the RACE reads. The sample carries more than 250,000 distinct CDR3 sequences, about 9% recorded once. Time point noted: pre-sensitization, week 0. Noted treatment: therapeutic diphenylcyclopropenone sensitization with weekly scalp DPC. It was unfractionated whole blood from which total RNA was extracted. Study outcomes and limitations: Relative to control repertoires, expanded TCRs gave rise to significantly more large CDR3 similarity clusters.

Points on this clonotype: Its antigen remains unidentified.

CDR1 is SGHRS and CDR2 is YFSETQ in the germline V gene. V lost 2 bases and J lost 5, with 2 bases in between. The CDR3 loop spans 11 amino acids. This chain links TRBV5-1 with TRBJ2-4; D call uncertain. Source: whole blood, taken in connection with sensitization to the hapten diphenylcyclopropenone (DPC). The sequence came from a woman aged 40-49 years with alopecia areata. Some clones in this sample may be carry-over from other donors' samples. The CDR3, as DNA: TGCGCCAGCAGCTTTGAAAACATTCAGTACTTC. This gives the protein CASSFENIQYF.